The clone carrying this T cell receptor (beta chain) was seen just once. These data are taken from a study of control samples from healthy donors and cancer patients. Germline assignment: CDR1 LGHNA and CDR2 YNFKEQ. The V end was cut by 5 bases, the J end by 1 base, with 19 bases between. This CDR3 is 17 amino acids long. TCRdb's copy holds only in-frame clones and misses some; the assay was immunoSEQ multiplex PCR. The sample holds some 150,000 clones, around 94% seen once. The genes are TRBV4-2 and TRBJ2-3, with a weak D call TRBD2 (7 bases). This TCR came from a man aged 40-55 years in good health. What was sequenced was blood. CDR3 in DNA: TGTGCCAGCAGCTCCCCCTGGGGGGGGCGCGGCACAGATACGCAGTATTTT. This translates into CASSSPWGGRGTDTQYF.